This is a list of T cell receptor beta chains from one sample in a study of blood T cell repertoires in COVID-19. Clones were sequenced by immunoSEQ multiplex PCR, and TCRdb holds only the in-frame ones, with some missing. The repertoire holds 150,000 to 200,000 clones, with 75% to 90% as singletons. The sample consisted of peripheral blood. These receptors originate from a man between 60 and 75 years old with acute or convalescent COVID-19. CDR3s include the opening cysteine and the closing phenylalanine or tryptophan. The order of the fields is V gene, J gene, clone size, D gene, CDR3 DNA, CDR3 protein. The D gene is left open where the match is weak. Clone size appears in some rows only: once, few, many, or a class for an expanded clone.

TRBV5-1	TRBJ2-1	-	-	TGCGCCAGCAGCTTGGAACAGGTTACATACAATGAGCAGTTCTTC	CASSLEQVTYNEQFF
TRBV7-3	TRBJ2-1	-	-	TGTGCCAGCAGCGTCGGGACTGCTAAAAATGAGCAGTTCTTC	CASSVGTAKNEQFF
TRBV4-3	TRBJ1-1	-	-	TGCGCCAGCAGCCAAGGGGCCGCTTTTGAAGCTTTCTTT	CASSQGAAFEAFF
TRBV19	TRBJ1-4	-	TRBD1	TGTGCCAGTAGTATAGCAGGAAGGGGGCGCGTCTCGGAAAAACTGTTTTTT	CASSIAGRGRVSEKLFF
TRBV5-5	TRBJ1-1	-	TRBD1	TGTGCCAGCAGCCGACAGGGGGCAAGTCGCAGCGTCGTGAACACTGAAGCTTTCTTT	CASSRQGASRSVVNTEAFF
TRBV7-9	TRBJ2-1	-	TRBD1	TGTGCCAGCAGCACAAGGACAGGGGGCGTTATATCCTACAATGAGCAGTTCTTC	CASSTRTGGVISYNEQFF
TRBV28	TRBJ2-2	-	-	TGTGCCAGCAGTTTGCACTACTCGGCCGCGAACACCGGGGAGCTGTTTTTT	CASSLHYSAANTGELFF
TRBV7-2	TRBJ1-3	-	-	TGTGCCAGCAGCCGGGAAGGCATACTTGGAAACACCATATATTTT	CASSREGILGNTIYF
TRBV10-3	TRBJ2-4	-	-	TGTGCCATCAGTGAGAAAGGGGTTAAAAGGGGAGCCAAAAACATTCAGTACTTC	CAISEKGVKRGAKNIQYF
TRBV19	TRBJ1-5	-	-	TGTGCCAGTAGTAGCAGGGTGGATCAGCCCCAGCATTTT	CASSSRVDQPQHF
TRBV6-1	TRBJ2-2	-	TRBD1	TGTGCCAGCAGGGAAGGGACAGGGAACACCGGGGAGCTGTTTTTT	CASREGTGNTGELFF
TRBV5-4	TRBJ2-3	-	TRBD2	TGTGCCAGCAGCCCGGGAGGGAGGACAGATACGCAGTATTTT	CASSPGGRTDTQYF
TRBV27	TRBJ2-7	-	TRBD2	TGTGCCAGCAGTTTCCTAGCGGGAGGGTCGCAGCAGTACTTC	CASSFLAGGSQQYF
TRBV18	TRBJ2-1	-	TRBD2	TGTGCCAGCTCACCTGGACTAGCGGGAAATGAGCAGTTCTTC	CASSPGLAGNEQFF
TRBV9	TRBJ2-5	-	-	TGTGCCAGCAGCGTAGCTCTACGGTTCCAAGAGACCCAGTACTTC	CASSVALRFQETQYF
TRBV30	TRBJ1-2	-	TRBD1	TGTGCCTGGACTTCCGGGACAGGGGGCCGTGGCTACACCTTC	CAWTSGTGGRGYTF
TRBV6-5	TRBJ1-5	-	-	TGTGCCAGCAGCATGGGCCCGGGGGTACAGCCCCAGCATTTT	CASSMGPGVQPQHF
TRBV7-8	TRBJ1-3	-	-	TGTGCCAGCAGCTTAGTAGGGACACTCTCTGGAAACACCATATATTTT	CASSLVGTLSGNTIYF
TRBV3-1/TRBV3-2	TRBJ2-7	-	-	TGTGCCAGCAGCCAAGAGGACTACCGCTCCTACGAGCAGTACTTC	CASSQEDYRSYEQYF
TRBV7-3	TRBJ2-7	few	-	TGTGCCAGCAGCTTAATGCCCTATGGCTCCTACGAGCAGTACTTC	CASSLMPYGSYEQYF
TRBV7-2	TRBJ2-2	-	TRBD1	TGTGCCAGCAGCTTTTTGCCGGGACAGGGTCGGCCCCACACCGGGGAGCTGTTTTTT	CASSFLPGQGRPHTGELFF
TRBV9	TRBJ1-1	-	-	TGTGCCAGCAGCCCTGGACAGAGACAAACTGAAGCTTTCTTT	CASSPGQRQTEAFF
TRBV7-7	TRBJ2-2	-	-	TGTGCTAGCAGCTTATCGACAGCCGGGGAGCTGTTTTTT	CASSLSTAGELFF
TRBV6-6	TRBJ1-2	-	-	TGTGCCAGCAGCCACGCCGAGGATGGCTACACCTTC	CASSHAEDGYTF
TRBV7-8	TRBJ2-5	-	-	TGTGCCAGCAGCCCACCTAACGGAGGGGAGACCCAGTACTTC	CASSPPNGGETQYF
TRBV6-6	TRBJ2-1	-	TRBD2	TGTGCCAGCAGCCAAAGCGGGAGCAATGAGCAGTTCTTC	CASSQSGSNEQFF
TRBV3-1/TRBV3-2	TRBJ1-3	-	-	TGTGCCAGCAGCCAACGGACAGCCGGAAACACCATATATTTT	CASSQRTAGNTIYF
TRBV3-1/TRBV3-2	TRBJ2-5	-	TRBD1	TGTGCCAGCAGGCGACGGGGACAGGGGGTTCAAGAGACCCAGTACTTC	CASRRRGQGVQETQYF
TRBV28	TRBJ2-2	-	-	TGTGCCAGCGGGCTCTTGGACACCGGGGAGCTGTTTTTT	CASGLLDTGELFF
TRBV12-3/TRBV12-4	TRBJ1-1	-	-	TGTGCCAGCAGTTTAAAAGCAAACACTGAAGCTTTCTTT	CASSLKANTEAFF
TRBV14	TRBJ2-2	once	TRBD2	TGTGCCAGCAGCCCTTGGACTAGCGGGCGGACCGGGGAGCTGTTTTTT	CASSPWTSGRTGELFF
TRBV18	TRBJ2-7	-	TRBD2	TGTGCCAGCTCGGGCCTAGCGGGAGAGTCCTACGAGCAGTACTTC	CASSGLAGESYEQYF
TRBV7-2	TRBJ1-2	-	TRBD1	TGTGCCAGCAGCTCCCGACAGGGGGCGGGGTATGGCTACACCTTC	CASSSRQGAGYGYTF
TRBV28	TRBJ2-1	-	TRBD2	TGTGCCAGCAGTCATAGCGGGAGCCATGAGCAGTTCTTC	CASSHSGSHEQFF
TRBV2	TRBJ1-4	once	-	TGTGCCAGCAGTGAAGCGCGGACATCTCTTGAAAAACTGTTTTTT	CASSEARTSLEKLFF
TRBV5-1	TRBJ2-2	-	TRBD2	TGCGCCAGCAGCTTCGGACTAGCGGGAGTCGGGGAGCTGTTTTTT	CASSFGLAGVGELFF
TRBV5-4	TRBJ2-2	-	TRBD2	TGTGCCAGCAGCTTGTTGCGGGAGGGGAACACCGGGGAGCTGTTTTTT	CASSLLREGNTGELFF
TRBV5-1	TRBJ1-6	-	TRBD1	TGCGCCAGCAGCTTGTTGACAGGGGAATCACCCCTCCACTTT	CASSLLTGESPLHF
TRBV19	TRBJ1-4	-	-	TGTGCCAGTAGTATGGATGGGCAGGGGACAACTAATGAAAAACTGTTTTTT	CASSMDGQGTTNEKLFF
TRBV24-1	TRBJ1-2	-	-	TGTGCCACCAGTGATGCTAGCGGGGGCTATGGCTACACCTTC	CATSDASGGYGYTF
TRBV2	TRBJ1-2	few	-	TGTGCCAGCAGGGTTGCCCCCACTGGTACCTATGGCTACACCTTC	CASRVAPTGTYGYTF
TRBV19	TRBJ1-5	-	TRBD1	TGTGCCAGTAGGGACAGGGTCAGCAATCAGCCCCAGCATTTT	CASRDRVSNQPQHF
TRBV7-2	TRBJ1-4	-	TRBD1	TGTGCCAGCAGCGGACAGGGGCTGCCTAATGAAAAACTGTTTTTT	CASSGQGLPNEKLFF
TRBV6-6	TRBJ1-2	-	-	TGTGCCAGCAGTCCAGAATCTTATGGCTACACCTTC	CASSPESYGYTF
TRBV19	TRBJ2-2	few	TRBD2	TGTGCCAGTAGTACAGCCGGGACTAGCGGGAAAGGGGAGCTGTTTTTT	CASSTAGTSGKGELFF
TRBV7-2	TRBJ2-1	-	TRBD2	TGTGCCAGCCGGGGGGGGCGGGATGAGCAGTTCTTC	CASRGGRDEQFF
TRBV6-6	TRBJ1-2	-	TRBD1	TGTGCCAGCAGTCCGTCCCGGGACAGGCTACCAAGAGGAGGCTACACCTTC	CASSPSRDRLPRGGYTF
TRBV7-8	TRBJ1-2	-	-	TGTGCCAGCAGCTTAGGGTGGGCTGGGGGCGATGGCTACACCTTC	CASSLGWAGGDGYTF
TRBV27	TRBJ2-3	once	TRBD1	TGTGCCAGCAGTTTGACGGGACAGATTAGCACAGATACGCAGTATTTT	CASSLTGQISTDTQYF
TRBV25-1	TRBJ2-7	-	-	TGTGCCAGCAGTGACCCAAATTCAGGTTTAATCGAGCAGTACTTC	CASSDPNSGLIEQYF
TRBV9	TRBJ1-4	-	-	TGTGCCAGCAGCGAGGGAGCGACTAATGAAAAACTGTTTTTT	CASSEGATNEKLFF
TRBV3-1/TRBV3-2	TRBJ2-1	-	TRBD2	TGTGCCAGCGGACCGGGACTAGTACTCAATGAGCAGTTCTTC	CASGPGLVLNEQFF
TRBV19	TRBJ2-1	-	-	TGTGCCAGTAATTCGGCGGCCCTAGTTAACAATGAGCAGTTCTTC	CASNSAALVNNEQFF
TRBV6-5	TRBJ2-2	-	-	TGTGCCAGCAGTTACCACCCCAGGGCGAACACCGGGGAGCTGTTTTTT	CASSYHPRANTGELFF
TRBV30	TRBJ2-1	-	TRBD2	TGTGCCTGGAGTGTAGCTAGCGGGAATGAGCAGTTCTTC	CAWSVASGNEQFF